This TCR beta chain was found in a study of cytomegalovirus exposure and HLA in healthy donors. Vbeta (60) and Jbeta (13) primers were used in the PCR. The table came from immunoSEQ multiplex PCR; TCRdb's copy has only in-frame clones and leaves some out. The top ten clones hold 1.2% of a sample with about 98,000 clones, around 68% of them seen once. The CDR3 has 14 residues. The germline gives CDR1 MRHNA, CDR2 SNTAGT. V shed 4 bases, J shed 4 bases, and the junction held 5 bases outside the gene matches. The V call is TRBV6-4, the J call TRBJ2-3; 7 bases are shared with TRBD1. This sequence originates from a female donor in good health and CMV-seronegative. Sequencing was carried out using PBMCs. This CDR3 reads CASSGGTEADTQYF. In nucleotides, the CDR3 is TGTGCCAGCAGTGGGGGGACAGAAGCAGATACGCAGTATTTT.